This T cell receptor delta chain emerged from a study of gamma-delta chains in newborns, infants, children. Whole-study context: Microbial exposure reportedly drives polyclonal innate γδ T cell expansion after birth.

This clone was recorded a few times. Possible read error: a much larger clone is one base away. TCRdb re-called the reads via CATT. The sample yields fewer than 2,000 delta-chain clones, less than 8.5% seen once. This receptor was identified in a child who was a newborn, infant or young child, either healthy, febrile or measles-vaccinated (not recorded which). The material sequenced was blood.

The CDR3 protein is CALGELFYLPFSGDHTPFSYTDRLIF. In DNA form, the CDR3 reads TGTGCTCTTGGGGAACTCTTCTACCTTCCTTTTAGTGGGGACCATACACCCTTTTCGTACACCGATAGACTCATCTTT. V and J are TRDV1 and TRDJ1; 7 bases align to TRDD2. Germline V gene lookup returns CDR1 TSWWSYY and CDR2 QGS. This CDR3 has 26 residues.